The 16 T cell receptor beta chains below all came from one sample that was sequenced in a study of neurological immune-mediated disorders. TCRdb re-called the 5' RACE reads through MiXCR, storing one row per CDR3 protein. The data show some 57,000 distinct CDR3 sequences, with roughly 3.8% seen just once and 6% to 7% held by the top ten. The sample taken for sequencing was PBMCs. The receptor set was obtained from a man in his sixties with multiple sclerosis.

The sample holds many counts of this clonotype. This chain uses TRBV7-9 with TRBJ2-3; D gene uncertain. The CDR3 loop spans 16 amino acids. Trimming shortened V by 5 bases and J by 4 bases, and 19 bases separated the two germline ends. Per the germline V gene, CDR1 is SEHNR and CDR2 is FQNEAQ (reference sequence). The CDR3 loop is CASSPLAIASADTQYF. CDR3 sequence (DNA): TGTGCCAGCAGCCCCCTCGCGATAGCATCCGCAGATACGCAGTATTTT.

Ten or more counts support this clonotype. This rearrangement joins TRBV6-5 to TRBJ2-1; TRBD2 is a possible D gene (5 bases). This CDR3 spans 13 amino acids. CDR1 and CDR2 (germline): MNHEY, SVGAGI. Trimming removed 9 bases from V and 3 bases from J, with 12 bases in between. The CDR3 region is CASQSGLYNEQFF. Written as DNA, the CDR3 is TGTGCCAGTCAGAGCGGACTCTACAATGAGCAGTTCTTC.

In this sample, this clonotype turned up many times. This sequence joins TRBV12-3 or TRBV12-4 and TRBJ1-3; 9 bases match TRBD1. The CDR3 consists of 13 residues. The V segment lost 5 bases and the J segment 7 bases; nucleotides outside the gene matches: 3. CDR3 region: CASSTGGWNTIYF. The DNA of the CDR3 is TGTGCCAGCAGTACAGGGGGCTGGAACACCATATATTTT.

This clonotype was found a few times. The chain carries TRBV10-3 and TRBJ1-2; D gene unclear. The CDR3 totals 13 residues. The germline CDR1 and CDR2 sequences are ENHRY and SYGVKD. The V end lost 0 bases, the J end lost 6 bases, and 8 bases lay between the germline ends. The CDR3 here is CAISESVLNGYTF. CDR3 in DNA: TGTGCCATCAGTGAGTCAGTCCTAAATGGCTACACCTTC.

This clonotype was seen repeatedly, ten times or more. The chain employs TRBV20-1 and TRBJ2-5; 7 bases are a match to TRBD1. This CDR3 contains 13 residues. V lost 6 bases and J lost 5; bases outside the gene matches: 9. Germline V lookup: CDR1 DFQATT, CDR2 SNEGSKA (reference sequence). CDR3 amino acids: CSAPRGRGETQYF. DNA of the CDR3: TGCAGTGCCCCTCGGGGCAGGGGGGAGACCCAGTACTTC.

This clonotype has ten or more counts. The chain is built from TRBV7-7 and TRBJ2-1; D may be TRBD2 (6 bases). V shed 5 bases and J shed 6 bases, with 14 bases lying between them. The CDR3 is 14 amino acids. Germline values: CDR1 SSHAT, CDR2 FNYEAQ (reference sequence). The CDR3 spells CASSLKGTGNEQFF. CDR3 DNA sequence: TGTGCCAGCAGCCTAAAGGGGACTGGCAATGAGCAGTTCTTC.

The chain recombines TRBV6-1 with TRBJ2-3; 8 positions agree with TRBD2. After removal of 7 bases from V and 3 bases from J, the junction contained 6 bases not matched to a gene. Germline CDR1 reads MNHNS; CDR2 reads SASEGT. The CDR3 is 14 amino acids. The CDR3 DNA follows: TGTGCCAGCATCCGGGGGGGGACAACAGATACGCAGTATTTT. This codes for CASIRGGTTDTQYF.

This clonotype has ten or more counts. This chain uses TRBV20-1 with TRBJ2-2; tentative D call: TRBD1 (6 bases). Trimming took off 5 bases at V and 8 bases at J, with 15 bases between the two ends. This CDR3 has 13 residues. Germline lookup yields CDR1 DFQATT and CDR2 SNEGSKA (reference sequence). The chain's CDR3 is CSARSRGKGELFF. For the CDR3, the DNA is TGCAGTGCTCGATCTAGGGGGAAGGGGGAGCTGTTTTTT.

Many counts were recorded for this clonotype. CDR3 sequence reads: CSARGEGTQETQYF. In DNA, the CDR3 is TGCAGTGCTAGAGGGGAGGGAACACAAGAGACCCAGTACTTC. The chain has TRBV20-1 and TRBJ2-5; 7 nucleotides agree with TRBD2. Germline assignment: CDR1 DFQATT and CDR2 SNEGSKA (reference sequence). Unmatched junction bases numbered 4, after V lost 1 base and J lost 2 bases. CDR3 length equals 14 residues.

This clonotype has at least ten counts. V gene TRBV4-2 combines with J gene TRBJ2-7; a weak D match, TRBD2 (6 bases). CDR1 and CDR2 (germline): LGHNA, YNFKEQ. The CDR3 has 15 amino acids. Trimming left V 0 bases short and J 0 bases short, with 9 bases between. CDR3 sequence (DNA): TGTGCCAGCAGCCAAGAAAGCGGGTCCTCCTACGAGCAGTACTTC. Translated, it gives CASSQESGSSYEQYF.

This clonotype showed up many times. This rearrangement joins TRBV11-2 to TRBJ2-6, with D unresolved. Germline CDR1 SGHAT, CDR2 FQNNGV. The CDR3 consists of 16 residues. The ends were cut back, 4 bases at V and 0 bases at J, with 10 bases in the middle. CDR3 loop: CASSSGLNSGANVLTF. The CDR3 bases are TGTGCCAGCAGCTCCGGGCTAAACTCTGGGGCCAACGTCCTGACTTTC.

This clonotype was counted many times. The chain has TRBV25-1 and TRBJ1-6; no firm D call. The V gene's germline CDR1 is MGHDK and CDR2 SYGVNS. The ends were cut back, 2 bases at V and 4 bases at J, with 9 bases in the middle. The CDR3 is 15 residues long. CDR3 nucleotides: TGTGCCAGCAGTGAAGGGATAGGATATAATTCACCCCTCCACTTT. It yields the protein CASSEGIGYNSPLHF.

This clonotype has only a few counts. The chain employs TRBV6-6 and TRBJ1-1; 7 nucleotides agree with TRBD1. The CDR3 is 15 residues long. Germline V gene lookup returns CDR1 MNHNY and CDR2 SVGAGI (reference sequence). J was trimmed by 1 base and V by 5 bases; bases with no gene match: 7. The CDR3 DNA is TGTGCCAGCAGTAGTTCAGGGGGTCGGAACACTGAAGCTTTCTTT. Translation gives CASSSSGGRNTEAFF.

This clonotype was seen repeatedly, ten times or more. This sequence joins TRBV27 and TRBJ1-5; D perhaps matches TRBD1 (5 bases). Per germline, CDR1 MNHEY and CDR2 SMNVEV (reference sequence). V lost 2 bases, J lost 4 bases, and 6 bases lay in between. CDR3 length: 13 amino acids. CDR3 sequence reads: CASSLRGNQPQHF. DNA of the CDR3: TGTGCCAGCAGTTTAAGGGGAAATCAGCCCCAGCATTTT.

This clonotype turned up a few times. The rearrangement joins TRBV6-1 to TRBJ2-7, with 7 bases aligning to TRBD1. V was clipped by 4 bases and J by 1 base; unmatched bases: 1. Germline V gene sequence: CDR1 MNHNS, CDR2 SASEGT. CDR3 length equals 13 residues. This chain's CDR3 is CASSGQGSYEQYF. CDR3 bases: TGTGCCAGCAGTGGACAGGGTTCCTACGAGCAGTACTTC.

This clonotype came up many times. CDR3: CASSLGGYQETQYF. For the CDR3, the DNA is TGTGCCAGCAGTCTTGGGGGATACCAAGAGACCCAGTACTTC. The chain recombines TRBV7-9 with TRBJ2-5; D is perhaps TRBD1 or TRBD2 (5 bases each). CDR3 length: 14 residues. Germline V gene sequence: CDR1 SEHNR, CDR2 FQNEAQ (reference sequence). V was shortened by 6 bases and J by 0 bases, with 11 bases between the two germline ends. The full variable domain, completed using reference TRBV7-9 and TRBJ2-5, is DTGVSQNPRHKITKRGQNVTFRCDPISEHNRLYWYRQTLGQGPEFLTYFQNEAQLEKSRLLSDRFSAERPKGSFSTLEIQRTEQGDSAMYLCASSLGGYQETQYFGPGTRLLVL.